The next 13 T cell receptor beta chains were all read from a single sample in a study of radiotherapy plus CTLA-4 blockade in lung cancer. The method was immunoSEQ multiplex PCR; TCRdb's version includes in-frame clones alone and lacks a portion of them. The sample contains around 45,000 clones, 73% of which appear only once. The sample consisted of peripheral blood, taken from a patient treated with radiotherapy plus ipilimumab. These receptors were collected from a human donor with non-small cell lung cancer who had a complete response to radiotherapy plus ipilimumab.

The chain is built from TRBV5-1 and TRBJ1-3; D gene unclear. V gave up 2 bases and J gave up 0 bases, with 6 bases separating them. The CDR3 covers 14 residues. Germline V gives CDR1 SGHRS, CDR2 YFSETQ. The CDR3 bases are TGCGCCAGCAGCTTAGACTTCTCTGGAAACACCATATATTTT. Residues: CASSLDFSGNTIYF. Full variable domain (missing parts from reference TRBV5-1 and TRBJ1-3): KAGVTQTPRYLIKTRGQQVTLSCSPISGHRSVSWYQQTPGQGLQFLFEYFSETQRNKGNFPGRFSGRQFSNSRSEMNVSTLELGDSALYLCASSLDFSGNTIYFGEGSWLTVV.

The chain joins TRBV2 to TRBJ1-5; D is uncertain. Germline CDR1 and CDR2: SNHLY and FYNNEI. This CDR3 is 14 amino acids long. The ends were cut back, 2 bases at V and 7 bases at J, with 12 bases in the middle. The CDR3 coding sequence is TGTGCCAGCAGTGAATGGGCCGTCGACCAGCCCCAGCATTTT. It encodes CASSEWAVDQPQHF.

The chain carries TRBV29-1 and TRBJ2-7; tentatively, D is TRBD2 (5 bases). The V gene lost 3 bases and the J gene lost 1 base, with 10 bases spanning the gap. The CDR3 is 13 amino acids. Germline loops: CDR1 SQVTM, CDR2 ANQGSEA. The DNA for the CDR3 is TGCAGCGTTGACGAGGGATCGTCCTACGAGCAGTACTTC. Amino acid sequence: CSVDEGSSYEQYF.

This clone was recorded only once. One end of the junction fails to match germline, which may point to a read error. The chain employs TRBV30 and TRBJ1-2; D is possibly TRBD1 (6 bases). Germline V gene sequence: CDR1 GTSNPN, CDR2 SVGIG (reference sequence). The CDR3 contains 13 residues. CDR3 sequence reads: CAWSVQGGGGCTF. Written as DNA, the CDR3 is TGTGCCTGGAGTGTACAAGGGGGTGGTGGCTGCACCTTC.

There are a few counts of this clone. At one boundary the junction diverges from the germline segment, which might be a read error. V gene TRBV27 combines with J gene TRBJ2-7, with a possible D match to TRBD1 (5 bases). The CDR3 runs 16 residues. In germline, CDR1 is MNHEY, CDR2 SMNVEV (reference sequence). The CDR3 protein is CASRTYQGALSHEQYF. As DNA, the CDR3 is TGTGCCAGCAGGACCTATCAGGGTGCCCTCTCCCACGAGCAGTACTTC.

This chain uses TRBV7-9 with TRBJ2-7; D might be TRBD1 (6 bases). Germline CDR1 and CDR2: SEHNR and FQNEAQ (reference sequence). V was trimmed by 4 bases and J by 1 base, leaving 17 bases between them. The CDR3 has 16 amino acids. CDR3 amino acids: CASSSTYRVGSYEQYF. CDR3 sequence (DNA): TGTGCCAGCAGCTCAACATACAGGGTTGGGTCCTACGAGCAGTACTTC.

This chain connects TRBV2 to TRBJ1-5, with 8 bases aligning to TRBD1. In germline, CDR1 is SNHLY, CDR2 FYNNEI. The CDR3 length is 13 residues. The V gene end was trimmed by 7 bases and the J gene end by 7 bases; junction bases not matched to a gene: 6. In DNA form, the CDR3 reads TGTGCCAGCAACGGACAGGGTCTACAGCCCCAGCATTTT. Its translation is CASNGQGLQPQHF.

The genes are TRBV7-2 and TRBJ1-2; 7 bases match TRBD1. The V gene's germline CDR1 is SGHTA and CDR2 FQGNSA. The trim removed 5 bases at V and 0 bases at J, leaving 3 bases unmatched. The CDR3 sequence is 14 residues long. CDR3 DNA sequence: TGTGCCAGCAGCCCGGGGACAGCTAACTATGGCTACACCTTC. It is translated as CASSPGTANYGYTF.

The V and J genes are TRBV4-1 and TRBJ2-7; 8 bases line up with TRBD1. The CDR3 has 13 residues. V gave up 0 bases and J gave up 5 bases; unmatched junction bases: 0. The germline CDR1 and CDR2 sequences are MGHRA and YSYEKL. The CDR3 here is CASSQEDRDEQYF. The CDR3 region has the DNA TGCGCCAGCAGCCAAGAGGACAGGGACGAGCAGTACTTC.

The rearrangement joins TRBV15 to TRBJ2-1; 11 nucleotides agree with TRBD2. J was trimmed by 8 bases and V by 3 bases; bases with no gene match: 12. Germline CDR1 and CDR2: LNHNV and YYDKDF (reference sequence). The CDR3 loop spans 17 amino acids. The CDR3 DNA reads TGTGCCACCAGCAGCGTCAAGAGTAGCGGGAGGGGGGATGAGCAGTTCTTC. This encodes CATSSVKSSGRGDEQFF.

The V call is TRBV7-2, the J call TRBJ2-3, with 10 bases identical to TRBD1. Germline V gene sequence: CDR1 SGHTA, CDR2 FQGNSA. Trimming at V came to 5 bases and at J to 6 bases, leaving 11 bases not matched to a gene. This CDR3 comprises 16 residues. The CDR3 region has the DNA TGTGCCAGCAGCCGATCGACAGGGGGCGCAAGGGATACGCAGTATTTT. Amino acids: CASSRSTGGARDTQYF.

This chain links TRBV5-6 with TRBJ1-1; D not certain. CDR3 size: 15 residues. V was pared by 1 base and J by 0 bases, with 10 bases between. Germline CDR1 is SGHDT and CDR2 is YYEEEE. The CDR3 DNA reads TGTGCCAGCAGCTTGAGGAGTCAGCTGAACACTGAAGCTTTCTTT. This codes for CASSLRSQLNTEAFF.

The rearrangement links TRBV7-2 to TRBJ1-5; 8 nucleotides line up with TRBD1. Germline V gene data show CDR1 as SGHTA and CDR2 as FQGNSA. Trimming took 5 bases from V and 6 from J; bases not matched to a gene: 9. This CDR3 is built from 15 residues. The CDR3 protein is CASSPRTGLGQPQHF. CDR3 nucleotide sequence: TGTGCCAGCAGCCCAAGGACAGGGCTCGGTCAGCCCCAGCATTTT.